The 29 T cell receptor beta chains listed next were all sequenced from one sample in a study of blood T cell repertoires in COVID-19. Produced via immunoSEQ multiplex PCR; TCRdb's table is partial and in-frame only. The data contain roughly 340,000 clones, 80% to 90% of them seen just once; the ten biggest clones take up more than 1.5%. The sample taken for sequencing was PBMCs or T cells enriched from blood (not recorded which). All receptors derive from a man in his forties in a cohort exposed to, infected with or recovered from COVID-19 (not recorded which).

V and J are TRBV6-1 and TRBJ1-4; the D is unclear. The V and J ends lost 4 bases and 0 bases respectively, with 15 bases between them. Germline V gene sequence: CDR1 MNHNS, CDR2 SASEGT. The CDR3 extends over 17 amino acids. The CDR3 loop is CASSARRGRATNEKLFF. CDR3 coding DNA: TGTGCCAGCAGTGCCCGACGGGGTAGAGCAACTAATGAAAAACTGTTTTTT.

V usage is TRBV5-1 and J usage is TRBJ1-2; 7 positions match TRBD1. Losses at the gene ends were 5 bases for V and 6 bases for J; bases not matched to a gene: 13. The CDR3 runs 15 residues. Germline V CDR1 and CDR2: SGHRS, YFSETQ. This chain's CDR3 is CASSHRQGMLDGYTF. The CDR3 coding sequence is TGCGCCAGCAGTCATAGACAGGGCATGTTGGATGGCTACACCTTC.

The CDR3: CSVVLRGLYEQYF. The CDR3 DNA is TGCAGCGTTGTTCTACGAGGACTATACGAGCAGTACTTC. The V and J genes are TRBV29-1 and TRBJ2-7; D is possibly TRBD2 (6 bases). V gave up 4 bases and J gave up 4 bases, with 14 bases separating them. The length of the CDR3 is 13 residues. The germline gives CDR1 SQVTM, CDR2 ANQGSEA.

The rearrangement uses TRBV9 and TRBJ2-3; 8 bases match TRBD2. The V gene end was trimmed by 0 bases and the J gene end by 4 bases; junction bases not matched to a gene: 7. CDR3 length: 16 residues. Germline V gene data show CDR1 as SGDLS and CDR2 as YYNGEE. The CDR3 DNA is TGTGCCAGCAGCGTAGAGGCGGGAGGCGGTGCAGATACGCAGTATTTT. This translates into CASSVEAGGGADTQYF.

V gene TRBV28 combines with J gene TRBJ2-1; the match to TRBD2 covers 8 bases. The V segment lost 3 bases and the J segment 7 bases; nucleotides outside the gene matches: 11. Germline CDR1 reads MDHEN; CDR2 reads SYDVKM. This CDR3 region has 16 residues. CDR3 residues: CASSFLGGRPGNEQFF. CDR3 nucleotides: TGTGCCAGCAGTTTTCTGGGCGGGAGGCCGGGGAATGAGCAGTTCTTC.

V and J are TRBV19 and TRBJ1-2; D perhaps matches TRBD1 (6 bases). The CDR3 is 15 residues long. Germline CDR1 and CDR2: LNHDA and SQIVND (reference sequence). V dropped 6 bases and J dropped 8 bases, with 22 bases sitting between them. CDR3 sequence: CASRPTQGTPRGYTF. The CDR3 DNA reads as TGTGCCAGTAGACCGACACAGGGAACCCCTAGAGGCTACACCTTC.

This rearrangement joins TRBV11-2 to TRBJ2-1; TRBD2 might be the D (5 bases). This CDR3 is 14 amino acids long. CDR1 and CDR2 (germline): SGHAT, FQNNGV. Here the CDR3 DNA reads TGTGTAGGTTCTGAGTCGGGAACCTACAATGAGCAGTTCTTC. Its protein is CVGSESGTYNEQFF.

The J gene is TRBJ2-5, the V gene TRBV27; 7 positions agree with TRBD1. The V gene end was trimmed by 5 bases and the J gene end by 2 bases; junction bases not matched to a gene: 11. This CDR3 comprises 16 residues. CDR1 is MNHEY and CDR2 is SMNVEV in the germline V gene (reference sequence). The CDR3 spells CASSLGTVNRQETQYF. As DNA, the CDR3 is TGTGCCAGCAGTCTCGGGACAGTAAACAGACAAGAGACCCAGTACTTC.

This clone showed up just once. This chain joins TRBV7-2 and TRBJ2-7; the D gene is possibly TRBD1 (5 bases). Germline CDR1 and CDR2: SGHTA and FQGNSA. This CDR3 contains 14 residues. V lost 2 bases to trimming and J lost 6 bases, with 14 bases between them. The CDR3 reads CASSLRDSQSEQYF. In DNA form, the CDR3 reads TGTGCCAGCAGCTTACGAGACAGCCAATCCGAGCAGTACTTC.

The chain links TRBV6-4 to TRBJ2-1, with 13 bases fitting TRBD2. The germline V gene encodes CDR1 MRHNA and CDR2 SNTAGT. Unmatched junction bases numbered 6, after V lost 5 bases and J lost 8 bases. The CDR3 is made up of 15 amino acids. The CDR3 here is CASSQELAGGDEQFF. CDR3 in DNA: TGTGCCAGCAGTCAGGAACTAGCGGGAGGGGATGAGCAGTTCTTC.

The V call is TRBV27, the J call TRBJ2-7, with 13 nucleotides matching TRBD2. V lost 8 bases and J lost 12; bases outside the gene matches: 7. This CDR3 region has 12 residues. The germline gives CDR1 MNHEY, CDR2 SMNVEV (reference sequence). DNA for the CDR3: TGTGCCAGCGGGTCAACTAGCGGGAGGGGGTACTTC. The encoded protein is CASGSTSGRGYF.

This clone was picked up one time. The chain uses TRBV5-1 and TRBJ2-5, with 11 bases identical to TRBD2. This CDR3 comprises 16 residues. Germline trimming cut 5 bases from V and 5 bases from J; bases unmatched to any gene: 11. Germline loops: CDR1 SGHRS, CDR2 YFSETQ. CDR3 DNA: TGCGCCAGCAGAAAAGTAGCGGGAGGGCCTGGGGAGACCCAGTACTTC. Encoded protein: CASRKVAGGPGETQYF.

The V and J genes are TRBV18 and TRBJ1-3; the D is unclear. The CDR3 is 17 residues long. From germline, CDR1 is KGHSH and CDR2 LQKENI. Trimming took off 4 bases at V and 0 bases at J, with 16 bases between the two ends. The CDR3 coding sequence is TGTGCCAGCTCACAAAAATTACGGAGTCTCTCTGGAAACACCATATATTTT. Translating it yields CASSQKLRSLSGNTIYF.

The V gene is TRBV19, the J gene TRBJ2-7; 12 nucleotides match TRBD2. The CDR3 consists of 14 residues. CDR1 is LNHDA, CDR2 SQIVND, per germline (reference sequence). Germline trimming cut 7 bases from V and 3 bases from J; bases unmatched to any gene: 4. The CDR3 sequence: CASTATSGSYEQYF. The CDR3 coding sequence is TGTGCCAGTACCGCGACTAGCGGGAGCTACGAGCAGTACTTC.

The chain is built from TRBV4-1 and TRBJ1-3; 8 positions agree with TRBD1. Germline V gene lookup returns CDR1 MGHRA and CDR2 YSYEKL. The CDR3 extends over 15 amino acids. Losses at the gene ends were 4 bases for V and 3 bases for J; bases not matched to a gene: 5. This chain's CDR3 is CASSPSGTGGNTIYF. In nucleotides, the CDR3 is TGCGCCAGCAGCCCGTCCGGGACAGGTGGAAACACCATATATTTT.

The chain has TRBV27 and TRBJ2-3; D unresolved. CDR1 is MNHEY, CDR2 SMNVEV, per germline (reference sequence). The CDR3 length is 14 residues. V dropped 6 bases and J dropped 0 bases, with 10 bases sitting between them. For the CDR3, the DNA is TGTGCCAGCAGCCCACTATCTAGCACAGATACGCAGTATTTT. It is translated as CASSPLSSTDTQYF.

The rearrangement links TRBV5-1 to TRBJ1-4; a weak D match, TRBD1 (5 bases). The CDR3 is made up of 14 amino acids. From germline, CDR1 is SGHRS and CDR2 YFSETQ. The germline V and J ends were trimmed by 1 base and 8 bases, with 12 bases remaining between them. This CDR3 reads CASSLMSGEEKLFF. The CDR3 nucleotides are TGCGCCAGCAGCTTGATGTCGGGGGAGGAAAAACTGTTTTTT.

This clone came up a few times. The CDR3 here is CASSPTGRNSPLHF. In nucleotides, the CDR3 is TGTGCCAGCAGCCCGACAGGCCGAAATTCACCCCTCCACTTT. The chain combines TRBV5-4 with TRBJ1-6; TRBD1 is a possible D gene (6 bases). From germline, CDR1 is SGHNT and CDR2 YYREEE (reference sequence). This CDR3 has 14 residues. Trimming removed 4 bases from V and 7 bases from J, with 12 bases in between.

The chain joins TRBV23-1 to TRBJ2-3; possibly TRBD2 for D (6 bases). TRBV23-1 is known as an ORF, though its function is uncertain. Trimming shortened V by 6 bases and J by 5 bases, and 24 bases separated the two germline ends. CDR3 length equals 17 residues. In nucleotides, the CDR3 is TGCGCCAGCAGCCCACGAGTGAGTAACGGGGGTTTAGATACGCAGTATTTT. Amino acid sequence: CASSPRVSNGGLDTQYF.

The chain employs TRBV3-1 (or the pseudogene TRBV3-2) and TRBJ1-1; 7 nucleotides line up with TRBD1. This CDR3 is 14 amino acids long. Germline values: CDR1 LGHDT, CDR2 YNNKEL (reference sequence). The V gene end was trimmed by 6 bases and the J gene end by 3 bases; junction bases not matched to a gene: 7. CDR3 DNA: TGTGCCAGCAGGGGACAGACCTATTACACTGAAGCTTTCTTT. Translating gives CASRGQTYYTEAFF.

V and J are TRBV6-1 and TRBJ1-4; 7 bases fit TRBD1. The CDR3 has 15 residues. The germline gives CDR1 MNHNS, CDR2 SASEGT. V shed 3 bases and J 7 bases; nucleotides not matched to a gene: 8. CDR3 nucleotide sequence: TGTGCCAGCAGTGACCAGACAGGGCGTACTGAAAAACTGTTTTTT. Its translation is CASSDQTGRTEKLFF.

The chain carries TRBV7-8 and TRBJ1-5; the match to TRBD1 covers 10 bases. V shed 6 bases, J shed 1 base, and the junction held 9 bases outside the gene matches. From germline, CDR1 is SGHVS and CDR2 FQNEAQ. The CDR3 has 17 residues. CDR3 nucleotides: TGTGCCAGCAGGCCCGGGACAGGGGTCGGCAGCAATCAGCCCCAGCATTTT. This encodes CASRPGTGVGSNQPQHF.

The genes are TRBV6-1 and TRBJ1-6, with D hard to call. CDR1 and CDR2 from the germline V gene are MNHNS and SASEGT. Deletions cut 2 bases from V and 9 bases from J, with 8 bases between. The CDR3 covers 13 residues. This CDR3 reads CASSEKSPSPLHF. The CDR3 DNA follows: TGTGCCAGCAGTGAAAAGAGTCCTTCACCCCTCCACTTT.

This clone was seen just once. The sample has other DNA sequences that encode this CDR3 too. The gene calls are TRBV5-1 and TRBJ1-1; 8 nucleotides align to TRBD1. The CDR3 spans 14 residues. Germline assignment: CDR1 SGHRS and CDR2 YFSETQ. Germline trimming cut 4 bases from V and 1 base from J; bases unmatched to any gene: 3. The CDR3 is CASSQTGGNTEAFF. In nucleotides, the CDR3 is TGCGCCAGCAGCCAAACAGGGGGGAACACTGAAGCTTTCTTT.

The V and J genes are TRBV27 and TRBJ1-2, with 7 bases that match TRBD1. The germline CDR1 and CDR2 sequences are MNHEY and SMNVEV (reference sequence). The CDR3 loop spans 15 amino acids. Losses at the gene ends were 6 bases for V and 4 bases for J; bases not matched to a gene: 11. CDR3 protein: CASSSPLTGFYGYTF. For the CDR3, the DNA is TGTGCCAGCAGCTCTCCATTGACAGGGTTCTATGGCTACACCTTC.

The J gene is TRBJ1-1, the V gene TRBV9, with a weak D call TRBD1 (5 bases). Germline V gene sequence: CDR1 SGDLS, CDR2 YYNGEE. The CDR3 sequence is 14 residues long. V was shortened by 4 bases and J by 2 bases, with 12 bases between the two germline ends. CDR3 nucleotides: TGTGCCAGCAGCTCACAGGTCGGCAACACTGAAGCTTTCTTT. Its protein is CASSSQVGNTEAFF.

V and J are TRBV27 and TRBJ2-1; the match to TRBD1 covers 8 bases. The CDR3 covers 16 residues. Germline V gene sequence: CDR1 MNHEY, CDR2 SMNVEV (reference sequence). Germline trimming cut 4 bases from V and 3 bases from J; bases unmatched to any gene: 8. The CDR3 loop is CASSSFIGQGYNEQFF. The CDR3 DNA reads TGTGCCAGCAGTTCTTTTATAGGACAGGGCTACAATGAGCAGTTCTTC.

This clone was found a few times. The chain joins TRBV6-5 to TRBJ2-2; maybe TRBD2 (6 bases). The CDR3 length is 14 residues. With 6 bases removed from V and 4 bases from J, the gap between germline ends came to 12 bases. Germline V gene data show CDR1 as MNHEY and CDR2 as SVGAGI. CDR3 coding DNA: TGTGCCAGCAGAGCCGGGGGTAGCACCGGGGAGCTGTTTTTT. It translates to CASRAGGSTGELFF.

In nucleotides, the CDR3 is TGCGCCAGCAGCCTCCTGGGGGCCGAGGCCGGGGAGCTGTTTTTT. Translated, it gives CASSLLGAEAGELFF. V is TRBV5-1 and J is TRBJ2-2; D may be TRBD1 (6 bases). CDR3 length equals 15 residues. The germline gives CDR1 SGHRS, CDR2 YFSETQ. V gave up 4 bases and J gave up 6 bases, with 16 bases separating them.